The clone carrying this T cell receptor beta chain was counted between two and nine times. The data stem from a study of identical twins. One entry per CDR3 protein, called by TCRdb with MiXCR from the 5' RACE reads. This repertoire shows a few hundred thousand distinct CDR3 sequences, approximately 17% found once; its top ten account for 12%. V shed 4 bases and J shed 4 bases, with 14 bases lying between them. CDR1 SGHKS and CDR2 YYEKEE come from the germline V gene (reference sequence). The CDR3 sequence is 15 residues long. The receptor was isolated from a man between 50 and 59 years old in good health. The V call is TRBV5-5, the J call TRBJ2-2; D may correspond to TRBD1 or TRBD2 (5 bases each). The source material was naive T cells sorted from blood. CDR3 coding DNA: TGTGCCAGCAGCAGGGACCCCTGGAGCACCGGGGAGCTGTTTTTT. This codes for CASSRDPWSTGELFF.